The T cell receptor beta chain described here comes from a study of response to subunit inactivated influenza vaccine. Findings of the study overall: T cells newly recruited by each seasonal influenza vaccination are few, the authors suggested.

MiXCR, applied by TCRdb to the RT-PCR reads, yields one record per CDR3 protein. Of approximately 680,000 distinct CDR3 sequences in the sample, 15% to 17% were seen once. Per germline, CDR1 SGDLS and CDR2 YYNGEE. The V gene lost 0 bases and the J gene lost 4 bases, with 16 bases spanning the gap. The CDR3 extends over 17 amino acids. This clonotype was counted a few times. Its antigen is still unknown. Sequenced here: PBMCs from blood, sampled 11 to 12 days after vaccination. The receptor was derived from a man between 50 and 59 years old who received an inactivated influenza vaccine. V gene TRBV9 combines with J gene TRBJ2-2; possibly TRBD2 for D (6 bases). The CDR3 spells CASSVDSGSAITGELFF. The CDR3 nucleotides read TGTGCCAGCAGCGTAGATAGCGGAAGTGCGATCACCGGGGAGCTGTTTTTT.